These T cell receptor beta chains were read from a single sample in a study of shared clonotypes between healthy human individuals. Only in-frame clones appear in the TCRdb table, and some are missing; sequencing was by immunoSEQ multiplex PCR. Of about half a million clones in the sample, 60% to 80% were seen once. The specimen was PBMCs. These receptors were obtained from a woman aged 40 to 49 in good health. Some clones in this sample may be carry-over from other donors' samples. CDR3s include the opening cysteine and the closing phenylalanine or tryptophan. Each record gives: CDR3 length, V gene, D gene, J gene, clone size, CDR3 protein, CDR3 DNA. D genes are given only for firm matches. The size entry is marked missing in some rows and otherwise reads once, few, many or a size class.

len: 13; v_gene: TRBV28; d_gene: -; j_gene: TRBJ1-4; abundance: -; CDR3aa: CASSLVDNEKLFF; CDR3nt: TGTGCCAGCAGTTTAGTAGATAATGAAAAACTGTTTTTT
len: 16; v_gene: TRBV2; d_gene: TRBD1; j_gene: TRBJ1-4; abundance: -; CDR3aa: CASSEPTGGAGEKLFF; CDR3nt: TGTGCCAGCAGCGAACCGACAGGGGGCGCTGGCGAAAAACTGTTTTTT
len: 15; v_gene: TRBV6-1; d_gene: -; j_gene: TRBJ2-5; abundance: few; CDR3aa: CASRGGRRGVETQYF; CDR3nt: TGTGCCAGCAGGGGGGGTAGGAGGGGCGTAGAGACCCAGTACTTC
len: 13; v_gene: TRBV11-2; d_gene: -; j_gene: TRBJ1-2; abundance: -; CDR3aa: CASSSTGNYGYTF; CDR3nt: TGTGCCAGCAGCTCCACAGGGAACTATGGCTACACCTTC
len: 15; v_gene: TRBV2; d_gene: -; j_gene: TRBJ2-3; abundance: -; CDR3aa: CASSRTVSSTDTQYF; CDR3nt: TGTGCCAGCAGTCGGACAGTTTCAAGCACAGATACGCAGTATTTT
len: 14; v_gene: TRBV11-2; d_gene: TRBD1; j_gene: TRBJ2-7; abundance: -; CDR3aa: CASSSGQGRYEQYF; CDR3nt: TGTGCCAGCAGCTCTGGACAGGGGCGCTACGAGCAGTACTTC
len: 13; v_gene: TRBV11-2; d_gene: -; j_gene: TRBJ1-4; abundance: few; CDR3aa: CASNLGVNEKLFF; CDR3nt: TGTGCCAGCAACTTAGGGGTTAATGAAAAACTGTTTTTT
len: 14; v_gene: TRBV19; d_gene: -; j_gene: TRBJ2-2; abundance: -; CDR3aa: CASSIRQNTGELFF; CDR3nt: TGTGCCAGTAGTATTAGACAGAACACCGGGGAGCTGTTTTTT
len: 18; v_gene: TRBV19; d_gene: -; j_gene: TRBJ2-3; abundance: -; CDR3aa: CASSIPQELKPGTDTQYF; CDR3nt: TGTGCCAGTAGTATTCCCCAGGAACTAAAACCTGGCACAGATACGCAGTATTTT
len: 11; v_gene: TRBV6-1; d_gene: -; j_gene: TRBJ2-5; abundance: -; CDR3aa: CASSNSETQYF; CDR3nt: TGTGCCAGCAGTAACTCGGAGACCCAGTACTTC
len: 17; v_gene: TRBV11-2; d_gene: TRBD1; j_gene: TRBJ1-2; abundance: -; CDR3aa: CASSPAGQGRSDYGYTF; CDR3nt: TGTGCCAGCAGTCCCGCGGGACAGGGGAGGTCCGACTATGGCTACACCTTC
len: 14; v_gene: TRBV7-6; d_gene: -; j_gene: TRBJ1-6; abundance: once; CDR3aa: CASSSRDNNSPLHF; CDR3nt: TGTGCCAGCAGCTCGAGGGACAATAATTCACCCCTCCACTTT
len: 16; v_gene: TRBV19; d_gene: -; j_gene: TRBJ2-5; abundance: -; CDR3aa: CASSPRGAGARETQYF; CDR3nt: TGTGCCAGTAGCCCTCGCGGGGCAGGGGCTCGCGAGACCCAGTACTTC
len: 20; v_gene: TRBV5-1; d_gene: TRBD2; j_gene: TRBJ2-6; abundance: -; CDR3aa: CASSWTSGHTKAGGANVLTF; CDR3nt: TGCGCCAGCAGCTGGACTAGCGGGCACACTAAGGCGGGTGGGGCCAACGTCCTGACTTTC
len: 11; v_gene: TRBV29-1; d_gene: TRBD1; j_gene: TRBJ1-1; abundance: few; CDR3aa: CSAGTGGQAFF; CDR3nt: TGCAGCGCCGGGACAGGGGGGCAAGCTTTCTTT
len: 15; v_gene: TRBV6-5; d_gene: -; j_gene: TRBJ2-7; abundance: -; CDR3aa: CASRPPGLLSYEQYF; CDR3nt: TGTGCCAGCAGGCCGCCGGGACTTCTCTCCTACGAGCAGTACTTC
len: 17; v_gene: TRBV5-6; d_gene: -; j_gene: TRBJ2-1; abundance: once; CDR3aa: CASSPPLGAGKYNEQFF; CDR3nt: TGTGCCAGCAGCCCCCCCCTCGGAGCGGGTAAATACAATGAGCAGTTCTTC
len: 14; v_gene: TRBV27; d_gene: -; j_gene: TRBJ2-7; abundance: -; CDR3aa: CASSSESGYYEQYF; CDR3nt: TGTGCCAGCAGTTCAGAAAGCGGATACTACGAGCAGTACTTC
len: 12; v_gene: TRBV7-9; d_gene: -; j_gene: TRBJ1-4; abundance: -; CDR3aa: CASSYGGEKLFF; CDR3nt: TGTGCCAGCAGTTACGGAGGGGAAAAACTGTTTTTT
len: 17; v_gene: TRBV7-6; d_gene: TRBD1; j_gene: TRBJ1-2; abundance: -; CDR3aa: CASSLEWRQGGDYGYTF; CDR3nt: TGTGCCAGCAGCTTAGAATGGAGGCAGGGGGGCGACTATGGCTACACCTTC
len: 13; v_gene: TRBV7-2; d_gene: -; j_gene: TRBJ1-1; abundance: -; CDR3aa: CASSLEIKAEAFF; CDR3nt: TGTGCCAGCAGCTTAGAAATTAAGGCTGAAGCTTTCTTT
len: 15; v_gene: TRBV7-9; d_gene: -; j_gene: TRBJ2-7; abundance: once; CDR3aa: CASSLVGGVVTEQYF; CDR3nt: TGTGCCAGCAGCTTAGTCGGAGGGGTCGTAACCGAGCAGTACTTC
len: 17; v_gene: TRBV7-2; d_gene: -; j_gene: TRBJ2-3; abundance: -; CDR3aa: CASSLGAGTPNTDTQYF; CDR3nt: TGTGCCAGCAGCTTAGGGGCGGGGACCCCGAACACAGATACGCAGTATTTT
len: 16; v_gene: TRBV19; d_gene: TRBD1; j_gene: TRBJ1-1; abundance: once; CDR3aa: CASSIGQGAANTEAFF; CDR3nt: TGTGCCAGTAGTATTGGCCAGGGGGCGGCTAACACTGAAGCTTTCTTT
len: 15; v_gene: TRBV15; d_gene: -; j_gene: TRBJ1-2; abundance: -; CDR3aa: CATSRAIGVGYGYTF; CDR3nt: TGTGCCACCAGCAGAGCAATAGGGGTGGGCTATGGCTACACCTTC
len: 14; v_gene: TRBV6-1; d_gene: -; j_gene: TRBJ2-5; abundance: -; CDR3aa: CASSESRWRETQYF; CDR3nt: TGTGCCAGCAGTGAATCCAGGTGGCGGGAGACCCAGTACTTC
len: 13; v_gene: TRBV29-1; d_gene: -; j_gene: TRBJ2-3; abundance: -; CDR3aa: CSVEGEVSDTQYF; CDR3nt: TGCAGCGTTGAGGGGGAGGTTTCAGATACGCAGTATTTT
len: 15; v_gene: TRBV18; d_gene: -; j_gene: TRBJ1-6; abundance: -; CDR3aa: CASSPVGTQNSPLHF; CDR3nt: TGTGCCAGCTCACCAGTGGGGACCCAAAATTCACCCCTCCACTTT
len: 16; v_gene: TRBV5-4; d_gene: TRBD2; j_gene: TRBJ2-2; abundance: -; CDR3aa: CASSPPLAGGFGELFF; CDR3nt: TGTGCCAGCAGCCCACCCCTAGCGGGAGGGTTCGGGGAGCTGTTTTTT
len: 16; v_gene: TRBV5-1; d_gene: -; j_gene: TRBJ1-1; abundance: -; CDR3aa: CASSLDGRRTVAEAFF; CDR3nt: TGCGCCAGCAGCTTGGATGGCAGGAGAACTGTAGCTGAAGCTTTCTTT
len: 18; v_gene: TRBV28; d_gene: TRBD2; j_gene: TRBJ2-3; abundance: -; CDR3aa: CATFHQGLSGRRGDTQYF; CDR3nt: TGTGCCACATTCCACCAGGGCCTTAGCGGGAGGCGGGGAGATACGCAGTATTTT
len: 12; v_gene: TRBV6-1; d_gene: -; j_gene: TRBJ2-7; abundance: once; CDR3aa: CASSEGVFEQYF; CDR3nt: TGTGCCAGCAGTGAAGGTGTCTTTGAGCAGTACTTC
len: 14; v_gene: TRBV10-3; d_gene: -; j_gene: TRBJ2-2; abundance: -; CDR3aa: CAISEAVVTGELFF; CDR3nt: TGTGCCATCAGTGAAGCGGTAGTCACCGGGGAGCTGTTTTTT
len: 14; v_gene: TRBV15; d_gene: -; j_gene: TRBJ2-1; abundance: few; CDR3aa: CATSRGELRIRQFF; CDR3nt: TGTGCCACCAGCAGAGGAGAGTTGAGGATACGGCAGTTCTTC
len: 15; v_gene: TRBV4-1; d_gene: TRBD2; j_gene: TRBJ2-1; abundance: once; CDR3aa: CASSRLAGDYNEQFF; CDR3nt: TGCGCCAGCAGCCGGCTAGCGGGAGACTACAATGAGCAGTTCTTC
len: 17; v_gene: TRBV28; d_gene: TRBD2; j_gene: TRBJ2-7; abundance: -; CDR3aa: CASRPAGTSGRAREQYF; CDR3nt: TGTGCCAGCAGGCCTGCTGGGACTAGCGGGAGGGCCCGCGAGCAGTACTTC
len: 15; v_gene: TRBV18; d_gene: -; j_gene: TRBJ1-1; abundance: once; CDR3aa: CASSPGAGGYTEAFF; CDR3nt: TGTGCCAGCTCACCCGGGGCCGGCGGGTACACTGAAGCTTTCTTT
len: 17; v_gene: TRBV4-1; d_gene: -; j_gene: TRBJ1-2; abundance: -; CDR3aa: CASSQAPGQGTNYGYTF; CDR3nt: TGCGCCAGCAGCCAAGCCCCGGGGCAGGGAACTAACTATGGCTACACCTTC
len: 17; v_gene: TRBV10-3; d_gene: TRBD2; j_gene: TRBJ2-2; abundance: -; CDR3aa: CAISPLTSGRASGELFF; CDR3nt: TGTGCCATCAGCCCACTGACTAGCGGGAGGGCCAGTGGGGAGCTGTTTTTT
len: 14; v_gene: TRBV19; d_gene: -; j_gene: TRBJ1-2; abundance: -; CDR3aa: CASSITSNFYGYTF; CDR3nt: TGTGCCAGTAGTATAACCAGCAACTTCTATGGCTACACCTTC
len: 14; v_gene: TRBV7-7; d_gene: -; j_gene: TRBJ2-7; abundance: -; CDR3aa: CASSFFGRPYEQYF; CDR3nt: TGTGCTAGCAGCTTTTTTGGGAGACCCTACGAGCAGTACTTC
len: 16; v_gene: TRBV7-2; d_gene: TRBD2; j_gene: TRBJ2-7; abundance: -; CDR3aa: CASSLRAGVGSYEQYF; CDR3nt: TGTGCCAGCAGCTTAAGGGCGGGAGTGGGGTCTTACGAGCAGTACTTC
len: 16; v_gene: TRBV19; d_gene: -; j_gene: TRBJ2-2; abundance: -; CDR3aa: CASSINRVRNTGELFF; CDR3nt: TGTGCCAGTAGTATCAACAGGGTCCGCAACACCGGGGAGCTGTTTTTT
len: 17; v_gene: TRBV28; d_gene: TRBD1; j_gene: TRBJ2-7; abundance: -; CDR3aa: CASRILVGQGGSYEQYF; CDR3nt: TGTGCCAGCAGGATCCTCGTGGGACAGGGGGGCTCCTACGAGCAGTACTTC
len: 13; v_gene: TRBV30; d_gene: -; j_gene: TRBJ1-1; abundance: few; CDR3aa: CASETQGATEAFF; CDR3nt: TGTGCCTCCGAAACGCAGGGAGCTACTGAAGCTTTCTTT